Reported below is one TCR beta chain. This specimen comes from a study of T cells expressing NK-cell markers. TCRdb reprocessed the 5' RACE reads and stores each CDR3 protein as one record, lacking DNA. The sample has around 380,000 distinct CDR3 sequences. This CDR3 contains 14 residues. The V gene's germline CDR1 is SEHNR and CDR2 FQNEAQ (reference sequence). The source of this sequence is a woman aged 45-60 years in good health. The chain joins TRBV7-9 to TRBJ1-5. Sequenced: blood T cells: a sorted CD56 or NKG2C T cell subset, CD4+ or CD8+ T cells, or bulk PBMC T cells (not recorded which). This chain's CDR3 is CASSLDNLNQPQHF.